This T cell receptor beta chain was sequenced in a study of CD8 T cells in ankylosing spondylitis. Notes on the study in general: Some of these motif variants have turned up before, in reports on reactive arthritis synovial fluid and blood.

This clonotype was seen only a few times. The antigen remains undetermined. Germline-derived CDR1 and CDR2 are MNHEY and SMNVEV (reference sequence). Trimming removed 2 bases from V and 8 bases from J, with 16 bases in between. CDR3 size: 14 residues. TCRdb reanalysed the 5' RACE reads using MiXCR and keeps one entry per CDR3 protein. The profile shows 110,000 to 150,000 distinct CDR3 sequences, 8% to 9% of them singletons. The sequence was collected from a male donor with ankylosing spondylitis. J is TRBJ2-7 and V is TRBV27; D call uncertain. Sequenced material: synovial fluid, either unsorted or a sorted T cell fraction (not recorded which). The CDR3 DNA follows: TGTGCCAGCAGTTTACACAGCCGTACGTCTCAGCAGTACTTC. Encoded protein: CASSLHSRTSQQYF.